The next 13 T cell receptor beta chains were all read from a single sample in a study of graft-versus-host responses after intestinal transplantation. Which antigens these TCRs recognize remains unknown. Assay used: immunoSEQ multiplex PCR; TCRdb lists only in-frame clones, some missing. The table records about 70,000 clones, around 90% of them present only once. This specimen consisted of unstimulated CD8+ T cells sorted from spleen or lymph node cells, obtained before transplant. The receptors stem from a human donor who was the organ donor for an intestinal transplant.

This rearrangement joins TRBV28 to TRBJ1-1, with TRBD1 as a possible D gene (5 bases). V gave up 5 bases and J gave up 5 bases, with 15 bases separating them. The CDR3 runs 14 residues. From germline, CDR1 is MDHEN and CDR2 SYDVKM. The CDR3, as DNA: TGTGCCAGCAGTCTTTGGGCTCGGGGGACTGAAGCTTTCTTT. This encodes CASSLWARGTEAFF.

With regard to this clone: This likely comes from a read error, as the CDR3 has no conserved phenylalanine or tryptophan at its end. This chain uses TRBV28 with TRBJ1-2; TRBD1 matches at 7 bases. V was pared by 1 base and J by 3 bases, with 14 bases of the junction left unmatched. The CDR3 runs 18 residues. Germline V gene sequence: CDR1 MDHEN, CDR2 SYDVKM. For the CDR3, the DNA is TGTGCCAGCAGTTTATCGGCGGGTCGGGCAGGGGGTGACTATGGCTACACCTTA. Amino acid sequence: CASSLSAGRAGGDYGYTL.

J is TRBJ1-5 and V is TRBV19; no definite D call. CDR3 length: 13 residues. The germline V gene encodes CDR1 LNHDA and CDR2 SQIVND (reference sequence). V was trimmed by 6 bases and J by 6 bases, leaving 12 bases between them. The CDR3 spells CASRAGFAQPQHF. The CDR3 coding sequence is TGTGCCAGTAGAGCCGGGTTTGCTCAGCCCCAGCATTTT.

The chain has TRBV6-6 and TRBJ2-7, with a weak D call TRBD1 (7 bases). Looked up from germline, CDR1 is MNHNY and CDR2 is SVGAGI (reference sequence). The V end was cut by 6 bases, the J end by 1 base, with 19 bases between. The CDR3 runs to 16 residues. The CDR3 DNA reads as TGTGCCAGCAGCCAGGGGGGCCCCCTCAGGTCCTACGAGCAGTACGTC. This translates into CASSQGGPLRSYEQYV.

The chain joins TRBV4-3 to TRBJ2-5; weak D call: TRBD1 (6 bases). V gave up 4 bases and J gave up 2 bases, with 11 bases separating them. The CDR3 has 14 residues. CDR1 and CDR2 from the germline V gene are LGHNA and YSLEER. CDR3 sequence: CASSRFQGQETQYF. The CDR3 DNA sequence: TGCGCCAGCAGCCGATTTCAGGGGCAAGAGACCCAGTACTTC.

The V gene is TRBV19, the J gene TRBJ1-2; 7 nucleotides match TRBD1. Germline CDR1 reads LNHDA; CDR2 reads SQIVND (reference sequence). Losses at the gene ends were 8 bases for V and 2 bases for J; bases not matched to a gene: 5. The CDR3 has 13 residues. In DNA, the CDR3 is TGTGCCAGTTTCCAGACAGGGAACTATGGCTACACCTTC. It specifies CASFQTGNYGYTF.

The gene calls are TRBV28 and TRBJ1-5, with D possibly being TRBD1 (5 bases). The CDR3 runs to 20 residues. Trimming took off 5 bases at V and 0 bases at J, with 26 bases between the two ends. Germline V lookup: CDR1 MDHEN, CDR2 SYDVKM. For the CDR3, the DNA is TGTGCCAGCAGTGTATATTTCCCCGTGGGGGAGGCCTATAGCAATCAGCCCCAGCATTTT. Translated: CASSVYFPVGEAYSNQPQHF.

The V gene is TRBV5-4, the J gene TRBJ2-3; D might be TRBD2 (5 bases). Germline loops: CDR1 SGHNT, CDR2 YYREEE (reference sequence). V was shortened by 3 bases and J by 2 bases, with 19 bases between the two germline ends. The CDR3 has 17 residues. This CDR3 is CASSWTDLLLVTDTQYF. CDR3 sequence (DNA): TGTGCCAGCAGCTGGACGGACTTGCTTCTCGTCACAGATACGCAGTATTTT.

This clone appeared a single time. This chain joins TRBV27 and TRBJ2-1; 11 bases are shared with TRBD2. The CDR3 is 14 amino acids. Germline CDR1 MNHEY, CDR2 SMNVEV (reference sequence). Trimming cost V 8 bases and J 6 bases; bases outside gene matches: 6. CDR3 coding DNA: TGTGCCAGCCATAGCGGGGGGGAGATCAATGAGCAGTTCTTC. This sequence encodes CASHSGGEINEQFF.

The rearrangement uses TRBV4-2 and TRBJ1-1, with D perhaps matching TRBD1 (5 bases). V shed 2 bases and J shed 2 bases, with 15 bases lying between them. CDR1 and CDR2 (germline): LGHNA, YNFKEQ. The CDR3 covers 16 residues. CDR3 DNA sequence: TGTGCCAGCAGCCAACTCAATACAGGTTCTAACACTGAAGCTTTCTTT. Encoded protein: CASSQLNTGSNTEAFF.

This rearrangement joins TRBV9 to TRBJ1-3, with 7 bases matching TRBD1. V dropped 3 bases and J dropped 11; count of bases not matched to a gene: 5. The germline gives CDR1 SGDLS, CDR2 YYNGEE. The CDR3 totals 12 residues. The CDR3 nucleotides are TGTGCCAGCAGCGCAGGACAGGAGCCCATATATTTT. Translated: CASSAGQEPIYF.

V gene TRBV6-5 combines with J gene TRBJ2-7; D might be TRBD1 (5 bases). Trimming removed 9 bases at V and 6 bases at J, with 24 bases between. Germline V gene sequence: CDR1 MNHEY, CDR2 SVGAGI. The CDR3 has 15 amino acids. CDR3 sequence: CASPPPAGKPAEQYV. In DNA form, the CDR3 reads TGTGCCAGTCCCCCCCCGGCAGGGAAGCCCGCCGAGCAGTACGTC.

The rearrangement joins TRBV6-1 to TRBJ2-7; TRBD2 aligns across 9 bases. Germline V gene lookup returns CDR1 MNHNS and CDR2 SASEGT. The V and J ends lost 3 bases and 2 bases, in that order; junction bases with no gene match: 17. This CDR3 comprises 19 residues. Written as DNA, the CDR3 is TGTGCCAGCAGTGAGGGTCAGCGACCGACTAGCGGAGATCCCTACGAGCAGTACGTC. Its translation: CASSEGQRPTSGDPYEQYV.